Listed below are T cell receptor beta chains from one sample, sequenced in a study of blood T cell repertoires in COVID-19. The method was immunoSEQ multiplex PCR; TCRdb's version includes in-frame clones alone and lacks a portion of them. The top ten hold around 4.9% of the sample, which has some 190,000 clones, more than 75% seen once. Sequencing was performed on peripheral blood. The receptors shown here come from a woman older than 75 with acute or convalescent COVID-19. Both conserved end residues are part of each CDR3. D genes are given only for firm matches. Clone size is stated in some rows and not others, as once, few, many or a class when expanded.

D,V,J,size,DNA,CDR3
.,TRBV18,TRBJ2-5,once,TGTGCCAGCTCACCGAATGCGTGGGAGGCCCAGTACTTC,CASSPNAWEAQYF
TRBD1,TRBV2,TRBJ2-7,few,TGTGCCAGCAGTGAGCCCGACGGTCCAGGGGGCTACGAGCAGTACTTC,CASSEPDGPGGYEQYF
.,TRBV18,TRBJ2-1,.,TGTGCCAGCTCACAAAGACAGGCCCCGTACAATGAGCAGTTCTTC,CASSQRQAPYNEQFF
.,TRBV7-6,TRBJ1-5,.,TGTGCCAGCAGCTTAGCTGTAGATCAGCCCCAGCATTTT,CASSLAVDQPQHF
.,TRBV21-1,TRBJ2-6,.,TGTGCCAGCAGGCCAGGGCAGGCGGGGGCCAACGTCCTGACTTTC,CASRPGQAGANVLTF
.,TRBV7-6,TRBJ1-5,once,TGTGCCAGCAGCCCATGGGGAGTACAGCCCCAGCATTTT,CASSPWGVQPQHF
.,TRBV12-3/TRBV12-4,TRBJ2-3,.,TGTGCCAGCAGTCTAGGAGAGTTAGATACGCAGTATTTT,CASSLGELDTQYF
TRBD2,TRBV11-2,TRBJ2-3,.,TGTGCCAGCAGCTTACTAGCGGGCACTACAGATACGCAGTATTTT,CASSLLAGTTDTQYF
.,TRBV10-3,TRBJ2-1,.,TGTGCCATCAGGGCGGGGAGCTCCTACAATGAGCAGTTCTTC,CAIRAGSSYNEQFF
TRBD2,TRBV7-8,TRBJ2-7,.,TGTGCCAGCAGCCGGCGAGGCGGGAGTTCCTATTCCTACGAGCAGTACTTC,CASSRRGGSSYSYEQYF
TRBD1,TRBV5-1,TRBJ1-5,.,TGCGCCAGCAGCATCGACAGGGGGAGCAATCAGCCCCAGCATTTT,CASSIDRGSNQPQHF
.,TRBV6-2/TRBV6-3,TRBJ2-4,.,TGTGCCAGCAGTTACTCGTCTAGAGATAAAAACATTCAGTACTTC,CASSYSSRDKNIQYF